The T cell receptor beta chain under discussion was sequenced for a study of T-cell memory formation after mild COVID-19. TCRdb re-called the 5' RACE reads with MiXCR, one entry per CDR3 protein. The sample records under 400,000 distinct CDR3 sequences, around a fifth being singletons. This clonotype was seen a handful of times. Its antigen is as yet unknown. General study points: Prior to infection, memory already included some responding clones, suggesting cross-reactive memory joined.

This CDR3 region has 14 residues. Germline CDR1 and CDR2: ENHRY and SYGVKD. V lost 6 bases, J lost 6 bases, and 9 bases stayed unmatched. J is TRBJ1-1 and V is TRBV10-3; 8 bases align to TRBD1. This TCR came from an adult woman who had mild COVID-19 (a few samples of this study predate the infection). Cell type and time point are not known. The specimen was PBMCs or a T cell subset sorted from them (not recorded which). For the CDR3, the DNA is TGTGCCATCAGCCAGGGGGCCGGATCGGCTGAAGCTTTCTTT. Protein sequence: CAISQGAGSAEAFF.